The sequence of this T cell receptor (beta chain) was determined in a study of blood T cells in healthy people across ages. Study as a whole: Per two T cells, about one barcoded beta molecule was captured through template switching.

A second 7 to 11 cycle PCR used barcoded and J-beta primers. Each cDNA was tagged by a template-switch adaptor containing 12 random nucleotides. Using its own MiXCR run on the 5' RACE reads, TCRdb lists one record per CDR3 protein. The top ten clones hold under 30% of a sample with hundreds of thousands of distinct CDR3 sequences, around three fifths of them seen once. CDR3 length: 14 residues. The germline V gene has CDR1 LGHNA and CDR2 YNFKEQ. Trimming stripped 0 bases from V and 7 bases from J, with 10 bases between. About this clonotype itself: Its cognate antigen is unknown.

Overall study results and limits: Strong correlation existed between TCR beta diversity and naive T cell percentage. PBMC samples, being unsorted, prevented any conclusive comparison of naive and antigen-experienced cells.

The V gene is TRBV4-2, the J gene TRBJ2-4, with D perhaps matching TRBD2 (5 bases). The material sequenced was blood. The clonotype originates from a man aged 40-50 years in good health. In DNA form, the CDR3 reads TGTGCCAGCAGCCAAGATCGGACGGGGAACATTCAGTACTTC. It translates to CASSQDRTGNIQYF.